Following are 27 T cell receptor beta chains from one sample sequenced in a study of blood T cell repertoires in COVID-19. Profiled with immunoSEQ multiplex PCR; TCRdb holds only in-frame clones, not every one. The sample holds 150,000 or so clones, around nine tenths seen once. The sample taken for sequencing was peripheral blood. The source is a human donor in a cohort sampled during active COVID-19.

The chain joins TRBV6-2 or TRBV6-3 to TRBJ2-1; 9 positions match TRBD2. Germline V gene sequence: CDR1 MNHEY, CDR2 SVGEGT. The CDR3 sequence is 15 residues long. Trimming took 5 bases from V and 6 from J; bases not matched to a gene: 8. The DNA for the CDR3 is TGTGCCAGCAGTGATGGACTAGCGAGGGGCAATGAGCAGTTCTTC. Translation gives CASSDGLARGNEQFF.

This chain joins TRBV5-5 and TRBJ2-2, with 8 nucleotides matching TRBD2. The CDR3 has 17 amino acids. Germline values: CDR1 SGHKS, CDR2 YYEKEE (reference sequence). The trim removed 3 bases at V and 1 base at J, leaving 8 bases unmatched. The CDR3 spells CASSYSGTRLNTGELFF. CDR3 DNA: TGTGCCAGCAGCTATTCCGGGACTAGATTGAACACCGGGGAGCTGTTTTTT.

In its sample, this clone was seen a few times. The chain employs TRBV4-2 and TRBJ2-7; D not resolved. The germline gives CDR1 LGHNA, CDR2 YNFKEQ. The V gene lost 3 bases and the J gene lost 0 bases, with 15 bases spanning the gap. The CDR3 loop spans 16 amino acids. The CDR3 DNA reads as TGTGCCAGCAGCCAGAACTACATGAGTGTCTCCTACGAGCAGTACTTC. Protein product: CASSQNYMSVSYEQYF.

In this sample, this clone turned up a few times. This chain links TRBV29-1 with TRBJ2-2; D is ambiguous. With 3 bases removed from V and 0 bases from J, the gap between germline ends came to 8 bases. Looked up from germline, CDR1 is SQVTM and CDR2 is ANQGSEA. CDR3 length: 14 amino acids. The CDR3 here is CSVDSGTNTGELFF. CDR3 bases: TGCAGCGTTGATTCAGGAACGAACACCGGGGAGCTGTTTTTT.

The chain is built from TRBV4-1 and TRBJ2-7, with TRBD1 matching 9 bases. J gave up 6 bases and V 0 bases, and 6 bases lay outside the gene matches. The CDR3 is 15 residues long. The germline CDR1 and CDR2 sequences are MGHRA and YSYEKL. The CDR3 sequence: CASSQEAGQGREQYF. Here the CDR3 DNA reads TGCGCCAGCAGCCAAGAAGCCGGACAGGGGCGCGAGCAGTACTTC.

This sequence joins TRBV7-3 and TRBJ2-1, with D perhaps TRBD1 (6 bases). The germline gives CDR1 SGHTA, CDR2 FQGTGA. The CDR3 length is 19 residues. V lost 5 bases and J 0 bases, leaving 23 bases between the germline ends. CDR3 residues: CASSTRWDTTMYSYNEQFF. Written as DNA, the CDR3 is TGTGCCAGCAGCACCCGCTGGGACACCACCATGTACTCCTACAATGAGCAGTTCTTC.

This sequence joins TRBV29-1 and TRBJ2-7; 8 bases are shared with TRBD1. CDR3 length equals 13 residues. With 5 bases clipped from V and 2 bases from J, the junction kept 5 bases outside the gene matches. The germline gives CDR1 SQVTM, CDR2 ANQGSEA. The CDR3 nucleotides read TGCAGCGTTAAGACAGGGGAGACCTACGAGCAGTACTTC. Translated, it gives CSVKTGETYEQYF.

This clone occurred once. J is TRBJ2-7 and V is TRBV24-1; D is ambiguous. The V gene's germline CDR1 is KGHDR and CDR2 SFDVKD. Trimming stripped 3 bases from V and 7 bases from J, with 9 bases between. CDR3 length: 12 amino acids. The DNA of the CDR3 is TGTGCCACCAGTGATCTCTCGAGGGAGCAGTACTTC. This codes for CATSDLSREQYF.

Worth noting for this clone: Germline and junction disagree at one end, which may indicate a read error. Other DNA sequences from this sample encode an identical CDR3 as well. V usage is TRBV7-2 and J usage is TRBJ2-7; 8 bases agree with TRBD2. This CDR3 is 15 amino acids long. Germline CDR1 SGHTA, CDR2 FQGNSA. CDR3 sequence reads: CASSLGRGGLVEQYF. The CDR3 DNA reads TGTGCCAGCAGTTTAGGACGCGGGGGGCTTGTGGAGCAGTACTTC.

The chain couples TRBV7-9 to TRBJ2-7; D not certain. Germline V gives CDR1 SEHNR, CDR2 FQNEAQ (reference sequence). The length of the CDR3 is 15 residues. The germline V and J ends were trimmed by 6 bases and 6 bases, with 21 bases remaining between them. CDR3 region: CASSHHAGFGREQYF. CDR3 DNA: TGTGCCAGCAGTCACCATGCCGGTTTTGGGCGCGAGCAGTACTTC.

This chain uses TRBV6-2 or TRBV6-3 with TRBJ1-2, with D tentatively TRBD1 (6 bases). Germline CDR1 is MNHEY and CDR2 is SVGEGT. The V gene lost 5 bases and the J gene lost 4 bases, with 17 bases spanning the gap. The CDR3 totals 15 residues. DNA for the CDR3: TGTGCCAGCAGTCACCGAAGCGGGACACTCTATGGCTACACCTTC. Protein: CASSHRSGTLYGYTF.

The rearrangement links TRBV2 to TRBJ1-2; 10 bases map to TRBD1. V shed 3 bases, J shed 2 bases, and the junction held 6 bases outside the gene matches. Germline-derived CDR1 and CDR2 are SNHLY and FYNNEI. This CDR3 region has 16 residues. The DNA of the CDR3 is TGTGCCAGCAGTGATGCGGGGACAGGGGCGAACTATGGCTACACCTTC. It specifies CASSDAGTGANYGYTF. The variable domain in full, with the rest retrieved from reference TRBV2 and TRBJ1-2, is EPEVTQTPSHQVTQMGQEVILRCVPISNHLYFYWYRQILGQKVEFLVSFYNNEISEKSEIFDDQFSVERPDGSNFTLKIRSTKLEDSAMYFCASSDAGTGANYGYTFGSGTRLTVV.

This clone showed up many times. This rearrangement joins TRBV27 to TRBJ1-2; 8 nucleotides match TRBD1. J was trimmed by 4 bases and V by 5 bases; bases with no gene match: 6. CDR3 length equals 14 residues. Germline V lookup: CDR1 MNHEY, CDR2 SMNVEV (reference sequence). CDR3 DNA sequence: TGTGCCAGCAGTCCACTTCAGGGGGCCTATGGCTACACCTTC. Protein sequence: CASSPLQGAYGYTF.

The CDR3 reads CASRGTGAGEKLFF. In nucleotides, the CDR3 is TGTGCCAGCAGAGGGACAGGGGCGGGTGAAAAACTGTTTTTT. The rearrangement joins TRBV5-5 to TRBJ1-4; 10 bases are a match to TRBD1. CDR3 length: 14 residues. CDR1 is SGHKS, CDR2 YYEKEE, per germline (reference sequence). The junction had 5 bases not matched to a gene; V was cut back by 5 bases and J by 7 bases.

This chain links TRBV4-2 with TRBJ1-2, with 8 bases fitting TRBD1. V trimming: 4 bases; J trimming: 5 bases; junction bases outside the gene matches: 3. This CDR3 contains 13 residues. CDR1 and CDR2 from the germline V gene are LGHNA and YNFKEQ. The CDR3 nucleotides read TGTGCCAGCAGCCCGGACAGGGCTTATGGCTACACCTTC. Translated, it gives CASSPDRAYGYTF.

This chain joins TRBV18 and TRBJ2-2, with TRBD1 identical over 7 bases. The germline V gene encodes CDR1 KGHSH and CDR2 LQKENI. This CDR3 has 15 amino acids. The ends lost 3 bases at V and 0 bases at J; junction bases unmatched: 1. The CDR3: CASSPGTANTGELFF. CDR3 DNA sequence: TGTGCCAGCTCACCCGGGACAGCGAACACCGGGGAGCTGTTTTTT.

The rearrangement joins TRBV2 to TRBJ1-4; D might be TRBD1 (6 bases). Trimming pared 7 bases from V and 13 bases from J, leaving 19 bases between. This CDR3 has 13 amino acids. Germline values: CDR1 SNHLY, CDR2 FYNNEI. The CDR3 here is CASIEQGSGGLFF. CDR3 in DNA: TGTGCCAGCATTGAGCAGGGGTCCGGAGGACTGTTTTTT.

The rearrangement links TRBV28 to TRBJ2-3; 9 nucleotides line up with TRBD1. The CDR3 is 16 residues long. Looked up from germline, CDR1 is MDHEN and CDR2 is SYDVKM. The ends lost 3 bases at V and 1 base at J; junction bases unmatched: 5. The CDR3 spells CASSFTGGVGTDTQYF. The CDR3 nucleotides are TGTGCCAGCAGTTTTACAGGGGGCGTTGGCACAGATACGCAGTATTTT.

A few counts support this clone. The chain is built from TRBV4-1 and TRBJ2-2, with D perhaps TRBD2 (6 bases). The CDR3 sequence is 17 residues long. V was trimmed by 4 bases and J by 3 bases, leaving 18 bases between them. The germline gives CDR1 MGHRA, CDR2 YSYEKL. DNA of the CDR3: TGCGCCAGCAGCCTCCTTTCTGCGGGGTTAGACACCGGGGAGCTGTTTTTT. As protein: CASSLLSAGLDTGELFF.

V is TRBV5-6 and J is TRBJ2-1; D gene uncertain. CDR3 size: 16 residues. Germline CDR1 and CDR2: SGHDT and YYEEEE. The germline V and J ends were trimmed by 3 bases and 0 bases, with 13 bases remaining between them. The CDR3 DNA sequence: TGTGCCAGCAGCTCCCGAGGCGTAAGCTCCTACAATGAGCAGTTCTTC. Translating gives CASSSRGVSSYNEQFF.

This clone was seen a handful of times. The rearrangement joins TRBV9 to TRBJ1-6, with 10 bases aligning to TRBD1. The CDR3 loop spans 15 amino acids. Germline V CDR1 and CDR2: SGDLS, YYNGEE. The trim removed 3 bases at V and 6 bases at J, leaving 3 bases unmatched. The CDR3 bases are TGTGCCAGCAGCGCGACAGGGGGCCTTAATTCACCCCTCCACTTT. Amino acids: CASSATGGLNSPLHF. Variable domain in full (rest from reference TRBV9 and TRBJ1-6): DSGVTQTPKHLITATGQRVTLRCSPRSGDLSVYWYQQSLDQGLQFLIQYYNGEERAKGNILERFSAQQFPDLHSELNLSSLELGDSALYFCASSATGGLNSPLHFGNGTRLTVT.

This clone was found once. This rearrangement joins TRBV7-8 to TRBJ2-6, with D tentatively TRBD1 (6 bases). V lost 2 bases, J lost 0 bases, and 11 bases lay in between. The CDR3 extends over 17 amino acids. Germline V gene lookup returns CDR1 SGHVS and CDR2 FQNEAQ. The DNA of the CDR3 is TGTGCCAGCAGCTTAAACAGGGTACTCTCTGGGGCCAACGTCCTGACTTTC. Translating gives CASSLNRVLSGANVLTF.

The rearrangement links TRBV5-1 to TRBJ2-3; 12 positions match TRBD2. The V gene's germline CDR1 is SGHRS and CDR2 YFSETQ. The CDR3 has 16 amino acids. V gave up 4 bases and J gave up 4 bases; unmatched junction bases: 7. The CDR3 region has the DNA TGCGCCAGCAGCGAAATACTAGCGGGAGGAGCAGATACGCAGTATTTT. Its protein product is CASSEILAGGADTQYF.

J is TRBJ2-1 and V is TRBV6-5, with 12 positions matching TRBD2. J was trimmed by 4 bases and V by 6 bases; bases with no gene match: 4. The CDR3 is 15 residues long. CDR1 and CDR2 from the germline V gene are MNHEY and SVGAGI. The CDR3 DNA reads as TGTGCCAGCAGGGCCACTAGCGGGGGGTACAATGAGCAGTTCTTC. It translates to CASRATSGGYNEQFF.

The V gene is TRBV7-2, the J gene TRBJ2-7, with 10 bases matching TRBD2. Trimming took 3 bases from V and 3 from J; bases not matched to a gene: 8. Germline CDR1 is SGHTA and CDR2 is FQGNSA. There are 16 residues in the CDR3. The CDR3 DNA reads as TGTGCCAGCAGCTTCGGTAGCGGGAGGACTTACTACGAGCAGTACTTC. Its translation: CASSFGSGRTYYEQYF. Full variable domain (missing parts from reference TRBV7-2 and TRBJ2-7): GAGVSQSPSNKVTEKGKDVELRCDPISGHTALYWYRQSLGQGLEFLIYFQGNSAPDKSGLPSDRFSAERTGGSVSTLTIQRTQQEDSAVYLCASSFGSGRTYYEQYFGPGTRLTVT.

The chain carries TRBV4-3 and TRBJ2-7; 10 positions agree with TRBD1. CDR3 length: 14 amino acids. Trimming removed 6 bases from V and 6 bases from J; junction bases left unmatched: 8. Germline loops: CDR1 LGHNA, CDR2 YSLEER. In nucleotides, the CDR3 is TGCGCCAGCAGTTGGGACAGGGGTCTCGGCGAGCAGTACTTC. Translated, it gives CASSWDRGLGEQYF.

The chain carries TRBV24-1 and TRBJ1-1; no reliable D call. Germline-derived CDR1 and CDR2 are KGHDR and SFDVKD. The CDR3 has 13 residues. The germline V and J ends were trimmed by 4 bases and 0 bases, with 5 bases remaining between them. CDR3: CATSEGVNTEAFF. CDR3 sequence (DNA): TGTGCCACCAGTGAAGGAGTGAACACTGAAGCTTTCTTT.